This T cell receptor beta chain was sequenced for a study of cytomegalovirus exposure and HLA in healthy donors (TCRdb year 2017). A note on the overall study: According to a later analysis, the 120 validation repertoires were produced on the same platform as the 700 or so repertoires of the first cohort. The study was designed to test whether signatures of past pathogen exposure could be identified by cataloging public T cell receptors. Along with the roughly 700-subject first cohort, a separate validation cohort of over a hundred different subjects was used. To predict cytomegalovirus infection status, the study brought together high-throughput TCR immunosequencing, statistical association of individual TCRs with disease status, and machine learning.

The paper as a whole reports these results and caveats: The validation cohort had no HLA typing available for a later analysis, so co-occurrence within that cohort was assessed over all 110 or so repertoires. Most TCR sequences were observed very rarely across donors, whereas some public TCRs were present in many individuals. A later analysis found that TCRs clustered in the first cohort also tended to co-occur in the 120 or so validation repertoires, with 94% of cluster scores above 0. The classifier was reported to diagnose cytomegalovirus status with high specificity and sensitivity in both the original cohort and the validation cohort. A few of the identified cytomegalovirus-associated TCR beta chains were confirmed in vitro to be specific for cytomegalovirus antigens. The authors suggested that the approach could potentially be extended to other disease states and immunological phenotypes. In the study, around 150 TCR beta chains were listed as associated with cytomegalovirus.

Trimming leaves V shorter by 4 bases and J shorter by 1 base, with the junction holding 4 bases beyond the gene matches. The germline V gene (reference sequence) provides CDR1 SEHNR and CDR2 FQNEAQ. From the cysteine through the phenylalanine, the CDR3 covers 15 amino acids. Solely the CDR3 DNA is kept, with 45 bases framed from the first base. Receptor libraries were prepared by the immunoSEQ multiplex PCR assay. The authors' analysis ran thus. A statistical classification framework was built for diagnosing cytomegalovirus status from the catalog of TCR beta chain sequences. TCRdb took this table from immuneACCESS and kept in-frame rearrangements with V and J called. Such tables lack part of the clones; where checked against another copy, unresolved V genes explain under half of the gap, and the rest is unexplained. The V and J calls and clone size are taken from that table; D and trimming were inferred from the DNA. A total of about 110,000 clones appear in this sample, nearly 97% of them only once. Jointly, the top ten make up 0.67% of the sample.

Donors formed part of the validation cohort, which comprised about 130 subjects and was distinct from the first cohort of over 500 subjects. About this clone: No cognate antigen has been identified for it. No much larger clone is present one base from it, and per-base qualities are unavailable.

The chain employs TRBV7-9 and TRBJ2-5, and 9 junctional nucleotides match TRBD1. The receptor was derived from a woman in her late teens or twenties in good health and CMV-seronegative. Sequences were obtained from PBMCs. At the DNA level, the sequence is TGTGCCAGCAGCTCGAGGGACAGGGCCCAAGAGACCCAGTACTTC. Translated, this gives CASSSRDRAQETQYF.